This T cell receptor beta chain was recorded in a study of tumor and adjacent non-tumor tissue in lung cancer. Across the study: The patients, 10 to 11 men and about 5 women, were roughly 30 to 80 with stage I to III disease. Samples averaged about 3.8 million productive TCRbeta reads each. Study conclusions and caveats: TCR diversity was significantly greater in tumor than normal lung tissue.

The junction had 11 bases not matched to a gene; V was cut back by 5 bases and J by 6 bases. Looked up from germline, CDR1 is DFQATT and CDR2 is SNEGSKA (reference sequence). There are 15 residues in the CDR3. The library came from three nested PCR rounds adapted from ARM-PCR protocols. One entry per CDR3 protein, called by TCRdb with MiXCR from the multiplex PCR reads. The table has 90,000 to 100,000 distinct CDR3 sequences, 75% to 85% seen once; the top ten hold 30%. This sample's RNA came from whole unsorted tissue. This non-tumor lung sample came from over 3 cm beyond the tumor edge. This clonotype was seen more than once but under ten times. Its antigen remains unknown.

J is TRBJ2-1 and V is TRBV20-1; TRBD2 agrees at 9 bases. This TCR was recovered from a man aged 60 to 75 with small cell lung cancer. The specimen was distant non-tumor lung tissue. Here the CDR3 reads CSARFLAGLGNEQFF. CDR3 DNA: TGCAGTGCTCGATTCCTAGCGGGACTGGGCAATGAGCAGTTCTTC.